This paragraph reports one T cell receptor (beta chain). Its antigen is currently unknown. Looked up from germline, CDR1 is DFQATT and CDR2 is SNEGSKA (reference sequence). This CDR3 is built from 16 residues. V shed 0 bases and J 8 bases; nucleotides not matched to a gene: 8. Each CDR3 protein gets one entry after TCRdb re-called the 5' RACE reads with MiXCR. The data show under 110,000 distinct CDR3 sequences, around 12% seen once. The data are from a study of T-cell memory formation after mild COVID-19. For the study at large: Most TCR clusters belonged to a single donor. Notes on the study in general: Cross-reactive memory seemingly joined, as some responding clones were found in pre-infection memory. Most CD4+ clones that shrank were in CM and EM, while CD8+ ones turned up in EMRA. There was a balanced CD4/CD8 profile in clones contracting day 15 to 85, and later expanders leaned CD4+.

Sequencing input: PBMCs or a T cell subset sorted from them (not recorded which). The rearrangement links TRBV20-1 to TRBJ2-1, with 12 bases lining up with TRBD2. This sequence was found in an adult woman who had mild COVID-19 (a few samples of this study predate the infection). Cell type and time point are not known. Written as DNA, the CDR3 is TGCAGTGCTAGAGATCCCGGACTAGCGGGATTCGATGAGCAGTTCTTC. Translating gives CSARDPGLAGFDEQFF.